The 29 T cell receptor beta chains below all came from one sample that was sequenced in a study of blood T cell repertoires in COVID-19. The assay was immunoSEQ multiplex PCR, and TCRdb's table has in-frame clones only and misses some. This sample has roughly 180,000 clones, with about 88% found just once. Specimen: peripheral blood. Receptor source: a woman aged 30 to 39 with active or convalescent COVID-19.

The chain links TRBV7-8 to TRBJ1-3; D call uncertain. Germline V gene lookup returns CDR1 SGHVS and CDR2 FQNEAQ. V dropped 2 bases and J dropped 7 bases, with 6 bases sitting between them. The CDR3 consists of 12 residues. The CDR3: CASSLTSNTIYF. The CDR3 DNA is TGTGCCAGCAGCTTAACCAGTAACACCATATATTTT.

CDR3 nucleotides: TGTGCCAGCTCTCGGGACAGGGTCAGCTATGGCTACACCTTC. As protein: CASSRDRVSYGYTF. This sequence joins TRBV18 and TRBJ1-2; 9 nucleotides agree with TRBD1. The CDR3 has 14 residues. Germline V gene data show CDR1 as KGHSH and CDR2 as LQKENI. V shed 6 bases, J shed 4 bases, and the junction held 6 bases outside the gene matches.

This clone was observed a handful of times. The chain uses TRBV6-6 and TRBJ2-2, with 7 nucleotides matching TRBD2. The germline V gene has CDR1 MNHNY and CDR2 SVGAGI (reference sequence). The ends lost 2 bases at V and 7 bases at J; junction bases unmatched: 10. The CDR3 has 16 amino acids. The CDR3 bases are TGTGCCAGCAGTTACATTTCCGCGGGAGACGGCGGGGAGCTGTTTTTT. Its translation: CASSYISAGDGGELFF.

In its sample, this clone was seen once. The chain joins TRBV6-5 to TRBJ1-1, with a possible D match to TRBD1 (6 bases). Germline V gives CDR1 MNHEY, CDR2 SVGAGI. With 5 bases removed from V and 4 bases from J, the gap between germline ends came to 11 bases. The CDR3 loop spans 13 amino acids. The CDR3 spells CASSLDSSTEAFF. CDR3 nucleotides: TGTGCCAGCAGTCTGGACAGTAGCACTGAAGCTTTCTTT.

The rearrangement joins TRBV5-6 to TRBJ2-3, with TRBD2 as a possible D gene (6 bases). Trimming removed 4 bases from V and 3 bases from J, with 18 bases in between. The CDR3 loop spans 16 amino acids. The germline CDR1 and CDR2 sequences are SGHDT and YYEEEE. CDR3 nucleotide sequence: TGTGCCAGCAGCACCCGCCCGGGGGAAGGAACAGATACGCAGTATTTT. Translating it yields CASSTRPGEGTDTQYF.

The chain recombines TRBV10-3 with TRBJ2-7, with TRBD2 identical over 7 bases. The ends lost 3 bases at V and 4 bases at J; junction bases unmatched: 3. Germline values: CDR1 ENHRY, CDR2 SYGVKD. The CDR3 covers 13 residues. CDR3 region: CAISEGSGYEQYF. The CDR3 DNA reads as TGTGCCATCAGTGAAGGTAGCGGGTACGAGCAGTACTTC.

This clone was detected only a few times. The chain links TRBV29-1 to TRBJ1-4, with 10 bases matching TRBD1. There are 17 residues in the CDR3. The junction had 9 bases not matched to a gene; V was cut back by 4 bases and J by 1 base. CDR1 and CDR2 (germline): SQVTM, ANQGSEA. CDR3 region: CSVGSGGQGGTNEKLFF. CDR3 DNA: TGCAGCGTTGGCAGCGGCGGACAGGGGGGAACTAATGAAAAACTGTTTTTT. Using reference TRBV29-1 and TRBJ1-4 for the parts outside the CDR3, the full variable domain is SAVISQKPSRDICQRGTSLTIQCQVDSQVTMMFWYRQQPGQSLTLIATANQGSEATYESGFVIDKFPISRPNLTFSTLTVSNMSPEDSSIYLCSVGSGGQGGTNEKLFFGSGTQLSVL.

Concerning this clone itself: Other nucleotide sequences from this sample produce the same CDR3. The CDR3 region is CASSIGQGVTEAFF. For the CDR3, the DNA is TGTGCCAGTAGTATAGGACAGGGGGTTACTGAAGCTTTCTTT. V is TRBV19 and J is TRBJ1-1; 9 bases match TRBD1. Germline lookup yields CDR1 LNHDA and CDR2 SQIVND (reference sequence). CDR3 size: 14 residues. The ends lost 1 base at V and 5 bases at J; junction bases unmatched: 2.

The rearrangement links TRBV12-3 or TRBV12-4 to TRBJ1-2, with 8 positions matching TRBD1. V lost 7 bases to trimming and J lost 7 bases; unmatched junction nucleotides: 5. The CDR3 length is 12 residues. As DNA, the CDR3 is TGTGCCAGCAATACAGGGGGAGGTGGCTACACCTTC. Translating gives CASNTGGGGYTF.

This chain uses TRBV19 with TRBJ1-4; 7 bases match TRBD1. This CDR3 region has 14 residues. In germline, CDR1 is LNHDA, CDR2 SQIVND (reference sequence). Germline trimming cut 7 bases from V and 0 bases from J; bases unmatched to any gene: 2. Here the CDR3 DNA reads TGTGCCAGTACCGACAGGGCAACTAATGAAAAACTGTTTTTT. Translated: CASTDRATNEKLFF.

CDR3 nucleotides: TGTGCCAGCAGGCGGAGGGAAAAACTGTTTTTT. Protein product: CASRRREKLFF. V gene TRBV12-3 or TRBV12-4 combines with J gene TRBJ1-4; D not resolved. This CDR3 is 11 amino acids long. V was clipped by 6 bases and J by 8 bases, with 7 bases between them.

The chain joins TRBV7-8 to TRBJ2-1; 7 nucleotides line up with TRBD1. The germline V gene encodes CDR1 SGHVS and CDR2 FQNEAQ. J lost 7 bases, V lost 1 base, and 10 bases had no gene match. This CDR3 comprises 16 residues. The CDR3 sequence: CASSLGLLGRGNEQFF. Here the CDR3 DNA reads TGTGCCAGCAGCTTAGGCCTACTTGGCAGGGGGAATGAGCAGTTCTTC.

The rearrangement links TRBV19 to TRBJ2-1, with 7 bases that match TRBD2. CDR1 and CDR2 (germline): LNHDA, SQIVND (reference sequence). The length of the CDR3 is 10 residues. V lost 8 bases, J lost 10 bases, and 2 bases stayed unmatched. The CDR3 sequence is CASEAGEQFF. In nucleotides, the CDR3 is TGTGCCAGTGAAGCGGGAGAGCAGTTCTTC.

The chain carries TRBV11-3 and TRBJ1-2, with D possibly TRBD1 on 5 matching bases. V gave up 11 bases and J gave up 5 bases, with 18 bases separating them. From germline, CDR1 is SGHNT and CDR2 YENEEA. The CDR3 extends over 13 amino acids. CDR3 protein: CASKLRATYGYTF. As DNA, the CDR3 is TGTGCCTCCAAACTCAGGGCTACGTATGGCTACACCTTC.

J is TRBJ1-3 and V is TRBV6-5; TRBD1 is a possible D gene (5 bases). Looked up from germline, CDR1 is MNHEY and CDR2 is SVGAGI. This CDR3 region has 15 residues. V was pared by 7 bases and J by 0 bases, with 13 bases between. The DNA of the CDR3 is TGTGCCAGCATTCCAGCCCAGGGCTCTGGAAACACCATATATTTT. It yields the protein CASIPAQGSGNTIYF.

The chain employs TRBV3-1 (or the pseudogene TRBV3-2) and TRBJ1-2, with D possibly TRBD1 on 6 matching bases. The CDR3 has 14 residues. In germline, CDR1 is LGHDT, CDR2 YNNKEL (reference sequence). V lost 0 bases, J lost 5 bases, and 10 bases lay in between. CDR3 residues: CASSQDLDSYGYTF. The CDR3 DNA sequence: TGTGCCAGCAGCCAAGATTTGGACAGTTATGGCTACACCTTC.

The chain is built from TRBV27 and TRBJ2-7; TRBD1 aligns across 7 bases. Per the germline V gene, CDR1 is MNHEY and CDR2 is SMNVEV (reference sequence). V dropped 5 bases and J dropped 6; count of bases not matched to a gene: 13. The CDR3 loop spans 15 amino acids. This CDR3 is CASSPRPPTGVEQYF. The CDR3 DNA is TGTGCCAGCAGTCCGCGGCCCCCTACAGGGGTCGAGCAGTACTTC.

This clone was detected a few times. The CDR3 loop reads CASSQTGGYEQYF. DNA of the CDR3: TGCGCCAGCAGCCAAACAGGGGGCTACGAGCAGTACTTC. The chain joins TRBV4-1 to TRBJ2-7; 8 nucleotides agree with TRBD1. Trimming cost V 2 bases and J 3 bases; bases outside gene matches: 0. Germline V CDR1 and CDR2: MGHRA, YSYEKL. CDR3 length equals 13 residues.

J is TRBJ1-1 and V is TRBV5-6; 11 bases are a match to TRBD1. V was clipped by 2 bases and J by 7 bases; unmatched bases: 4. This CDR3 is 14 amino acids long. Germline CDR1 is SGHDT and CDR2 is YYEEEE. The chain's CDR3 is CASSFGQGAGEAFF. As DNA, the CDR3 is TGTGCCAGCAGCTTTGGACAGGGGGCGGGTGAAGCTTTCTTT.

This chain joins TRBV9 and TRBJ2-2; D remains ambiguous. The germline V gene encodes CDR1 SGDLS and CDR2 YYNGEE. The germline V and J ends were trimmed by 7 bases and 2 bases, with 6 bases remaining between them. CDR3 length: 12 amino acids. The CDR3, as DNA: TGTGCCAGCCGGAGTAACACCGGGGAGCTGTTTTTT. Its protein product is CASRSNTGELFF.

The chain carries TRBV10-1 and TRBJ1-2; D unresolved. The CDR3 runs to 13 residues. Looked up from germline, CDR1 is WNHNN and CDR2 is SYGVQD (reference sequence). The V end was cut by 0 bases, the J end by 4 bases, with 6 bases between. DNA for the CDR3: TGCGCCAGCAGTGAGTCCTCGTCCTATGGCTACACCTTC. Amino acids: CASSESSSYGYTF.

This clone appeared a single time. V and J are TRBV18 and TRBJ1-2, with 8 bases identical to TRBD1. CDR1 KGHSH and CDR2 LQKENI come from the germline V gene. CDR3 length: 14 residues. J was trimmed by 1 base and V by 4 bases; bases with no gene match: 2. The CDR3 protein is CASSQDRVNYGYTF. CDR3 in DNA: TGTGCCAGCTCACAGGACAGGGTTAACTATGGCTACACCTTC.

The chain links TRBV19 to TRBJ2-3; 12 bases agree with TRBD2. This CDR3 region has 15 residues. Germline-derived CDR1 and CDR2 are LNHDA and SQIVND (reference sequence). The V gene end was trimmed by 5 bases and the J gene end by 2 bases; junction bases not matched to a gene: 2. The CDR3 protein is CASSGLAGLTDTQYF. The CDR3 bases are TGTGCCAGTAGTGGACTAGCGGGGCTCACAGATACGCAGTATTTT.

V and J are TRBV18 and TRBJ1-1, with 9 bases lining up with TRBD1. The CDR3 length is 17 residues. CDR1 KGHSH and CDR2 LQKENI come from the germline V gene. J lost 4 bases, V lost 3 bases, and 12 bases had no gene match. CDR3 loop: CASSPNPAGQGSTEAFF. The CDR3 nucleotides are TGTGCCAGCTCACCCAACCCTGCCGGACAGGGGAGCACTGAAGCTTTCTTT.

This sequence joins TRBV2 and TRBJ1-5; no clear D. V shed 6 bases and J shed 4 bases, with 16 bases lying between them. The CDR3 covers 15 residues. Germline values: CDR1 SNHLY, CDR2 FYNNEI. The DNA of the CDR3 is TGTGCCAGCAGCGAGGAGAACGGGATAAATCAGCCCCAGCATTTT. It yields the protein CASSEENGINQPQHF.

The chain couples TRBV27 to TRBJ1-1, with 8 positions matching TRBD1. Germline CDR1 is MNHEY and CDR2 is SMNVEV (reference sequence). V lost 7 bases and J lost 3; bases outside the gene matches: 7. The CDR3 contains 14 residues. CDR3: CASTPRQGHTEAFF. CDR3 bases: TGTGCCAGCACCCCGCGACAGGGGCACACTGAAGCTTTCTTT.

The chain links TRBV6-1 to TRBJ1-3; tentatively, D is TRBD1 (5 bases). The V gene lost 3 bases and the J gene lost 1 base, with 13 bases spanning the gap. Looked up from germline, CDR1 is MNHNS and CDR2 is SASEGT. This CDR3 region has 16 residues. This CDR3 is CASSDAGGGSGNTIYF. CDR3 sequence (DNA): TGTGCCAGCAGTGACGCGGGGGGGGGATCTGGAAACACCATATATTTT.

The J gene is TRBJ1-1, the V gene TRBV6-6; TRBD1 is a possible D gene (6 bases). The V gene lost 6 bases and the J gene lost 2 bases, with 10 bases spanning the gap. The germline V gene has CDR1 MNHNY and CDR2 SVGAGI (reference sequence). This CDR3 has 13 residues. Here the CDR3 reads CASRRGGNTEAFF. Written as DNA, the CDR3 is TGTGCCAGCAGAAGGGGGGGCAACACTGAAGCTTTCTTT.

The chain employs TRBV4-1 and TRBJ2-1; 10 positions match TRBD2. CDR3 length equals 15 residues. Germline assignment: CDR1 MGHRA and CDR2 YSYEKL. V gave up 1 base and J gave up 10 bases; unmatched junction bases: 7. CDR3 nucleotide sequence: TGCGCCAGCAGCCAAGGGAGCGGGGGGGTGTTAGAGCAGTTCTTC. It yields the protein CASSQGSGGVLEQFF.